Sequencing of this T cell receptor (beta chain) was carried out in a study of control samples from healthy donors and cancer patients. The data were produced by immunoSEQ multiplex PCR, yet TCRdb's version contains in-frame clones alone and is incomplete. The data show 60,000 to 75,000 clones, with 65% to 90% seen just once and 4.5% to 7% held by the top ten. V lost 1 base to trimming and J lost 3 bases, with 7 bases between them. The length of the CDR3 is 13 residues. Germline CDR1 and CDR2: SGHTS and YDEGEE. Source material: blood. The rearrangement joins TRBV5-8 to TRBJ1-1; D uncertain. The TCR sequence derives from a man in his forties in good health. CDR3 sequence (DNA): TGTGCCAGCAGCTTGCAGCGCTACACTGAAGCTTTCTTT. It specifies CASSLQRYTEAFF.